This T cell receptor (beta chain) comes out of a study of T-cell memory formation after mild COVID-19. TCRdb re-called the 5' RACE reads with MiXCR, one entry per CDR3 protein. The sample consists of 530,000 or so distinct CDR3 sequences, 15% to 20% of them appearing once. CDR3 size: 17 residues. Germline lookup yields CDR1 MNHEY and CDR2 SMNVEV (reference sequence). V lost 5 bases, J lost 5 bases, and 23 bases lay in between. The genes are TRBV27 and TRBJ2-3, with a weak D call TRBD2 (5 bases). The receptor was derived from an adult woman who had mild COVID-19 (a few samples of this study predate the infection). Cell type and time point are not known. The sequencing sample was made of PBMCs or a T cell subset sorted from them (not recorded which). The CDR3 here is CASSPLRGSRKGDTQYF. CDR3 sequence (DNA): TGTGCCAGCAGTCCCCTCCGGGGTAGCCGAAAAGGAGATACGCAGTATTTT.